A selection of T cell receptor beta chains follows, all from one sample in a study of response to subunit inactivated influenza vaccine. TCRdb independently ran MiXCR on the RT-PCR reads; one entry per CDR3 protein. The table has about half a million distinct CDR3 sequences, approximately 9.9% seen once; the top ten hold 9.5% to 15%. The input for sequencing was PBMCs from blood, taken 45 days after vaccination. The receptor set was obtained from a man aged 50 to 60 who received an inactivated influenza vaccine. Each CDR3 is given with its conserved first and last residue. The D gene is left open where the match is weak. Size is omitted from some rows. Given values are once, few, many or a class for expanded clones.

J gene | D gene | V gene | clone size | CDR3 DNA | CDR3 protein
TRBJ1-1 | NA | TRBV7-9 | few | TGTGCCAGCAGCTTACGCGGCACCATGAACACTGAAGCTTTCTTT | CASSLRGTMNTEAFF
TRBJ2-2 | NA | TRBV5-1 | few | TGCGCCAGCAGCTCTGGTGGGCAGGGTCCTAACACCGGGGAGCTGTTTTTT | CASSSGGQGPNTGELFF
TRBJ1-4 | TRBD1 | TRBV20-1 | NA | TGCAGTGCTACTCCGGGACAGCCAGCAACTAATGAAAAACTGTTTTTT | CSATPGQPATNEKLFF
TRBJ1-1 | NA | TRBV5-1 | few | TGCGCCAGCAGCGTGGGTTGGTCGCTAAACACTGAAGCTTTCTTT | CASSVGWSLNTEAFF
TRBJ1-1 | TRBD1 | TRBV6-1 | many | TGTGCCAGCAGTCGGGACAGGAGGATGAACACTGAAGCTTTCTTT | CASSRDRRMNTEAFF
TRBJ2-7 | TRBD2 | TRBV3-1 | NA | TGTGCCAGCGGCGGGGGTTCGGCTTACGAGCAGTACTTC | CASGGGSAYEQYF
TRBJ2-7 | NA | TRBV28 | few | TGTGCCAGCAGTACCCCTCAGGGCTACGAGCAGTACTTC | CASSTPQGYEQYF
TRBJ2-3 | TRBD2 | TRBV27 | few | TGTGCCAGCAGTTCAACTAGCGGGAGGATAAATACGCAGTATTTT | CASSSTSGRINTQYF
TRBJ1-1 | TRBD1 | TRBV20-1 | few | TGCAGTGCTAGTCCGACAGGGGTGACTGAAGCTTTCTTT | CSASPTGVTEAFF
TRBJ2-7 | NA | TRBV7-2 | few | TGTGCCAGCAGCATATCAGGGGACCCGGCCTACGAGCAGTACTTC | CASSISGDPAYEQYF
TRBJ2-5 | NA | TRBV20-1 | NA | TGCAGTGCTCAGGAACTAGGGGATAAAGAGACCCAGTACTTC | CSAQELGDKETQYF
TRBJ2-7 | NA | TRBV30 | few | TGTGCCTGGAGTGGGCGCCGACTCTACGAGCAGTACTTC | CAWSGRRLYEQYF
TRBJ2-3 | TRBD2 | TRBV10-2 | few | TGCGCCAGCAATGTCGGTAGCGGGGGGGCTCGGGATACGCAGTATTTT | CASNVGSGGARDTQYF
TRBJ2-7 | NA | TRBV28 | many | TGTGCCAGCAGCTCCTTCAGCGGACAGTTACTTTACGAGCAGTACTTC | CASSSFSGQLLYEQYF
TRBJ1-1 | TRBD1 | TRBV6-5 | few | TGTGCCAGTGCGACAGGGCGCACTGAAGCTTTCTTT | CASATGRTEAFF
TRBJ2-3 | NA | TRBV5-1 | few | TGCGCCAGCGGCTCGCGACAGCTTACAGATACGCAGTATTTT | CASGSRQLTDTQYF
TRBJ1-2 | TRBD1 | TRBV20-1 | few | TGCAGTGCTACCCCCGACAGGGGTCAAGGGCCTGGCTACACCTTC | CSATPDRGQGPGYTF
TRBJ1-6 | NA | TRBV11-1 | few | TGTGCCAGCAGCCACAGGGCTGATTCACCCCTCCACTTT | CASSHRADSPLHF
TRBJ2-7 | TRBD1 | TRBV29-1 | NA | TGCAGCGTAGCAGGGGGCGCGGAGGGGTACGAGCAGTACTTC | CSVAGGAEGYEQYF
TRBJ2-7 | NA | TRBV7-2 | NA | TGTGCCAGCAGCTTTTGGACTTCGGGGGAGCAGTACTTC | CASSFWTSGEQYF
TRBJ2-3 | TRBD1 | TRBV11-1 | few | TGTGCCAGCAGCTTAGTTAACCCCCGGGACAGGGCCCAAGATACGCAGTATTTT | CASSLVNPRDRAQDTQYF
TRBJ1-1 | NA | TRBV4-1 | NA | TGCGCCAGCAAGCGGGAGGACACTCGACTGAACACTGAAGCTTTCTTT | CASKREDTRLNTEAFF
TRBJ1-2 | NA | TRBV7-9 | few | TGTGCCAGCAGCTTACAACAGTTCTATGGCTACACCTTC | CASSLQQFYGYTF
TRBJ1-2 | NA | TRBV20-1 | many | TGCAGTGCCCTGCACGGGATCTATGGCTACACCTTC | CSALHGIYGYTF
TRBJ1-1 | NA | TRBV20-1 | few | TGCAGTGCTGGAGTCGGAAGCACGAACACTGAAGCTTTCTTT | CSAGVGSTNTEAFF
TRBJ1-1 | NA | TRBV10-3 | NA | TGTGCCATCAGTGGGCGATCCGAAGCTTTCTTT | CAISGRSEAFF
TRBJ2-5 | TRBD1 | TRBV20-1 | once | TGCAGTGCTAGTTCCGCGTTAGGGGGCATGTGGGAGACCCAGTACTTC | CSASSALGGMWETQYF
TRBJ1-5 | NA | TRBV2 | NA | TGTGCCAGCAGTGTAGAGAGAAATCAGCCCCAGCATTTT | CASSVERNQPQHF
TRBJ1-1 | TRBD1 | TRBV10-1 | few | TGCGCCAGCAGTGAAACAGGGGCCCGGAGCACTGAAGCTTTCTTT | CASSETGARSTEAFF
TRBJ2-3 | TRBD2 | TRBV6-1 | few | TGTGCCAGCAGCCGGACTAGCGGGTCACGCACAGATACGCAGTATTTT | CASSRTSGSRTDTQYF
TRBJ2-7 | NA | TRBV7-9 | NA | TGTGCCAGCAGCTACCCGCAGGGGCTGTCCTACGAGCAGTACTTC | CASSYPQGLSYEQYF
TRBJ2-7 | TRBD1 | TRBV20-1 | few | TGCAGTGCCAGGGGGCGCCTTAGGGCCGAGCAGTACTTC | CSARGRLRAEQYF
TRBJ1-6 | NA | TRBV6-5 | many | TGTGCCAGCAGATACGGGACAAGGTCACCCCTCCACTTT | CASRYGTRSPLHF
TRBJ2-7 | TRBD1 | TRBV7-2 | few | TGTGCCAGCAGCACCCGGACAGGGGGCTACGAGCAGTACTTC | CASSTRTGGYEQYF
TRBJ1-2 | NA | TRBV4-1 | few | TGCGCCAGCAGCCAAGACTTGGCTCCCTATGGCTACACCTTC | CASSQDLAPYGYTF
TRBJ2-7 | TRBD2 | TRBV27 | few | TGTGCCAGCAGTTTAATGGTAGCGGGGGTTTACTACGAGCAGTACTTC | CASSLMVAGVYYEQYF
TRBJ2-1 | NA | TRBV7-8 | many | TGTGCCAGCAGCTTAAATTGGGCAAACAATGAGCAGTTCTTC | CASSLNWANNEQFF
TRBJ2-1 | TRBD2 | TRBV5-1 | few | TGCGCCAGCAAAGGCGGGCTAGCGGATTACAATGAGCAGTTCTTC | CASKGGLADYNEQFF
TRBJ2-1 | NA | TRBV5-6 | NA | TGTGCCAGCAGCTTGGAGTACGGCCCCTACAATGAGCAGTTCTTC | CASSLEYGPYNEQFF
TRBJ2-1 | NA | TRBV29-1 | many | TGCAGCGTTGAGGGGAACCCTTACAATGAGCAGTTCTTC | CSVEGNPYNEQFF
TRBJ2-7 | NA | TRBV29-1 | many | TGCAGCGTTGAAAAGGGCGGCTCGGGAATGTACGAGCAGTACTTC | CSVEKGGSGMYEQYF
TRBJ1-1 | NA | TRBV6-2/TRBV6-3 | few | TGTGCCAGCAGTTACTCCCACAGGGCGGGGGCTTTCTTT | CASSYSHRAGAFF
TRBJ2-1 | NA | TRBV6-5 | many | TGTGCCAGCAGTCCTAGGGGGGATGAGCAGTTCTTC | CASSPRGDEQFF
TRBJ2-3 | TRBD1 | TRBV4-1 | NA | TGCGCCAGCAGCCTGTCGCCGGGACAGGGGACAGATACGCAGTATTTT | CASSLSPGQGTDTQYF
TRBJ2-7 | TRBD2 | TRBV9 | NA | TGTGCCAGCAGCAGGACTAGCGGGTGGGGTGACGAGCAGTACTTC | CASSRTSGWGDEQYF
TRBJ1-2 | TRBD1 | TRBV6-1 | few | TGTGCCAGCGGCCAGGGGGGGCAGTATGGCTACACCTTC | CASGQGGQYGYTF
TRBJ2-1 | TRBD2 | TRBV5-6 | NA | TGTGCCAGCAGCTCCGAACGGACTAGCGGGGGGGTTAAGCAGTTCTTC | CASSSERTSGGVKQFF
TRBJ2-6 | NA | TRBV20-1 | few | TGCAGTGCTAGACCACCGGGGCTCCCCGTCCTGACTTTC | CSARPPGLPVLTF
TRBJ2-1 | NA | TRBV6-1 | many | TGTGCCAGCAGTCGCAGGGGGGGGAATGAGCAGTTCTTC | CASSRRGGNEQFF
TRBJ2-3 | NA | TRBV2 | few | TGTGCCAGCATGACGCCAGAGTCTCCCAAAACAGATACGCAGTATTTT | CASMTPESPKTDTQYF
TRBJ1-2 | TRBD1 | TRBV4-2 | few | TGTGCCAGCAGCCAAAAAAGGGGGACAGGCGATAACTATGGCTACACCTTC | CASSQKRGTGDNYGYTF
TRBJ2-7 | TRBD1 | TRBV6-6 | NA | TGTGCCAGCCATCCCGGGACAGTCTACGAGCAGTACTTC | CASHPGTVYEQYF
TRBJ2-1 | TRBD1 | TRBV12-3/TRBV12-4 | many | TGTGCCAGCAACAGGGGGAATGAGCAGTTCTTC | CASNRGNEQFF
TRBJ2-3 | NA | TRBV7-2 | many | TGTGCCAGCAGCATCATGACAGATACGCAGTATTTT | CASSIMTDTQYF
TRBJ1-1 | NA | TRBV5-1 | NA | TGCGCCAGCAGTAAGGTCGGACAGCTTCTCTCGAACACTGAAGCTTTCTTT | CASSKVGQLLSNTEAFF